Listed below are T cell receptor beta chains from one sample, sequenced in a study of CD8 T cells in Susac syndrome. TCRdb reanalysed the immunoSEQ multiplex PCR reads using MiXCR and keeps one entry per CDR3 protein. The table records under 200,000 distinct CDR3 sequences, about 94% of them present only once. The sample consisted of CD4+ T cells from PBMCs. The source is a human donor in good health. Each CDR3 is given with its conserved first and last residue. A D gene is named only where the DNA matches it firmly. Some rows have no size entry. The others give once, few or many, or a class for an expanded clone.

>-|TRBJ2-1|TRBV29-1|-
TGCAGCGTTCTTGCGAAGGTAAATGAGCAGTTCTTC
CSVLAKVNEQFF
>-|TRBJ1-1|TRBV3-1|-
TGTGCCAGCAGCCAAGATTATTGGGGCACTGAAGCTTTCTTT
CASSQDYWGTEAFF
>TRBD1|TRBJ1-6|TRBV20-1|-
TGCAGTGCATCTTCCGACAGGGGCCAACCCTCCTATAATTCACCCCTCCACTTT
CSASSDRGQPSYNSPLHF
>-|TRBJ1-1|TRBV28|-
TGTGCCAGCACCTGGAACCAGAACACTGAAGCTTTCTTT
CASTWNQNTEAFF
>TRBD2|TRBJ2-5|TRBV5-4|-
TGTGCCAGCAGCTTGGCAGCGGGGGGGGGTGAGACCCAGTACTTC
CASSLAAGGGETQYF
>TRBD2|TRBJ2-7|TRBV11-1|-
TGTGCCAGCAGCCGTAGCGGGGGGGCCTACGAGCAGTACTTC
CASSRSGGAYEQYF
>TRBD1|TRBJ2-2|TRBV6-1|-
TGTGCCAGCAGTGAACTCTTGCCGGGACAGGGGAAAGAGACCGGGGAGCTGTTTTTT
CASSELLPGQGKETGELFF
>TRBD1|TRBJ1-2|TRBV4-3|-
TGCGCCAGCAGCCAAGAAGGCAGGGGGTATGGCTACACCTTC
CASSQEGRGYGYTF
>TRBD1|TRBJ2-6|TRBV5-1|-
TGCGCCAGCAGCTTGGTGACAGGGAACCCTGGGGCCAACGTCCTGACTTTC
CASSLVTGNPGANVLTF
>-|TRBJ1-1|TRBV6-1|-
TGTGCCAGCAGCGCTAAGAGGAACACTGAAGCTTTCTTT
CASSAKRNTEAFF
>TRBD1|TRBJ2-2|TRBV25-1|-
TGTGCCAGCAGGAGCAGGGGACAGGGCACCGGGGAGCTGTTTTTT
CASRSRGQGTGELFF
>-|TRBJ1-1|TRBV28|-
TGTGCCAGCAGTTTACCACAGGACCCTGAAGCTTTCTTT
CASSLPQDPEAFF
>-|TRBJ1-1|TRBV5-4|-
TGTGCCAGCAGCGTCCCAGGGAACACTGAAGCTTTCTTT
CASSVPGNTEAFF
>-|TRBJ2-3|TRBV7-3|once
TGTGCCAGCAGCCAAGCCGGGGGCGGAGATACGCAGTATTTT
CASSQAGGGDTQYF
>-|TRBJ2-4|TRBV6-2/TRBV6-3|-
TGTGCCAGCAGAACCTCCGGGCAGAAAAACATTCAGTACTTC
CASRTSGQKNIQYF
>-|TRBJ1-6|TRBV19|-
TGTGCCAGTTCTATCGAGGGGAATTCACCCCTCCACTTT
CASSIEGNSPLHF
>-|TRBJ1-1|TRBV7-2|-
TGTGCCAGCACCCTAGACTTCAGGGCCACCATGGGGCCTGAAGCTTTCTTT
CASTLDFRATMGPEAFF
>TRBD2|TRBJ2-5|TRBV10-3|-
TGTGCCATCAAGCCTAGCGGGGCCTACCAAGAGACCCAGTACTTC
CAIKPSGAYQETQYF
>-|TRBJ2-7|TRBV7-2|-
TGTGCCAGCAGCTCCGTGCCACCCTACGAGCAGTACTTC
CASSSVPPYEQYF
>TRBD1|TRBJ2-6|TRBV19|-
TGTGCCAGTAGGAAAAAGACAGGGACCGGGGCCAACGTCCTGACTTTC
CASRKKTGTGANVLTF
>-|TRBJ1-1|TRBV5-1|-
TGTGCCAGCAGTTTAGCGCAGGGGACTGAAGCTTTCTTT
CASSLAQGTEAFF
>TRBD1|TRBJ2-5|TRBV5-1|-
TGCGCCAGCAGCTGGGACAGGCTGGAGACCCAGTACTTC
CASSWDRLETQYF
>-|TRBJ1-1|TRBV7-9|-
TGTGCCAGCAGCTACCAACAGGATCAAGCTGAAGCTTTCTTT
CASSYQQDQAEAFF
>-|TRBJ1-4|TRBV10-3|-
TGTGCCATCAGTGAGTCTCCAGGGACTAATGAAAAACTGTTTTTT
CAISESPGTNEKLFF
>-|TRBJ1-6|TRBV3-1|-
TGTGCCAGCAGCCAAGGATTCTCACCCCTCCACTTT
CASSQGFSPLHF
>TRBD1|TRBJ2-6|TRBV12-3/TRBV12-4|-
TGTGCCAGCACTTTCGAACAGGGGTTAGGTGGGGCCAACGTCCTGACTTTC
CASTFEQGLGGANVLTF
>-|TRBJ2-3|TRBV7-3|few
TGTGCCAGCAGCTTAGGCGGGGGCGAGCAGTATTTT
CASSLGGGEQYF
>-|TRBJ1-5|TRBV28|-
TGTGCCAGCAGCCAAGGGGGGAAAGGCAATCAGCCCCAGCATTTT
CASSQGGKGNQPQHF
>-|TRBJ2-3|TRBV7-9|-
TGTGCCAGCAGCTTAAGGGTCCTCACAGATACGCAGTATTTT
CASSLRVLTDTQYF
>TRBD2|TRBJ2-7|TRBV28|-
TGTGCCAGCAGTTTCGCCCCACTAGCGGGGAACTACGAGCAGTACTTC
CASSFAPLAGNYEQYF
>-|TRBJ2-1|TRBV14|-
TGTGCCACCAGCCAAGATTGGGCCAGTGGGCAGTTCTTC
CATSQDWASGQFF
>-|TRBJ2-3|TRBV24-1|-
TGTGCCACCAGTGAGCCGGGTTCCACAGATACGCAGTATTTT
CATSEPGSTDTQYF
>-|TRBJ1-1|TRBV14|-
TGTGCCAGCAGCCAAGGTTTAGGGAGCACTGAAGCTTTCTTT
CASSQGLGSTEAFF
>-|TRBJ2-2|TRBV12-3/TRBV12-4|-
TGTGCCAGCAGGGGCCTGAGGGTTTGGACGGCGAACACCGGGGAGCTGTTTTTT
CASRGLRVWTANTGELFF
>-|TRBJ2-5|TRBV20-1|-
TGCAGTGCTGGAGCAGTACTCCAAGAGACCCAGTACTTC
CSAGAVLQETQYF
>-|TRBJ2-7|TRBV7-8|-
TGTGCCAGCAGCTTAGACAGGGTAACCTACGAGCAGTACTTC
CASSLDRVTYEQYF
>-|TRBJ2-7|TRBV28|-
TGTGCCAGCAGTTTAATGGGCAAGTCCTACGAGCAGTACTTC
CASSLMGKSYEQYF
>-|TRBJ1-1|TRBV13|-
TGTGCCAGCAGCTTAGTCCTAACGGCCGAAGCTTTCTTT
CASSLVLTAEAFF
>-|TRBJ2-5|TRBV6-5|-
TGTGCCAGCAGCCGATATACATTTTCAAGGGAGACCCAGTACTTC
CASSRYTFSRETQYF
>TRBD1|TRBJ1-6|TRBV29-1|-
TGCAGCGCCAAGGACAGGGTAGATTCACCCCTCCACTTT
CSAKDRVDSPLHF